This T cell receptor (beta chain) is drawn from a study of blood T cell repertoires in COVID-19. Turning to the study itself: Whether acute or convalescent, the COVID-19 samples came from the United States, Italy and Spain. From T cells, B-cell-depleted T cells, or PBMCs came the material, which was cDNA or gDNA.

Germline V gene sequence: CDR1 LGHNA, CDR2 YNFKEQ. The length of the CDR3 is 17 residues. V lost 0 bases and J lost 6, with 19 bases in between. Per the authors' pipeline: From reference gene primer amplification, estimates of nucleated cell counts were derived. Some clones are missing from TCRdb's copy, which holds only in-frame ones; the method was immunoSEQ multiplex PCR. The V and J calls and clone size were taken over from that table, and D and trimming were inferred from the DNA. The table has 25,000 to 30,000 clones, 87% seen once. This receptor was obtained from a human donor in a cohort sampled during active COVID-19. The chain couples TRBV4-2 to TRBJ2-3, with D perhaps TRBD2 (7 bases). The sample taken for sequencing was peripheral blood. This CDR3 is CASSQETRDNGGDTQYF. The CDR3 DNA reads TGTGCCAGCAGCCAAGAGACTCGGGACAACGGGGGGGATACGCAGTATTTT.